Here is one T cell receptor beta chain with its context. The data are from a study of blood T cell repertoires in COVID-19. Study context: Samples came from the United States, Italy and Spain, spanning acute and convalescent COVID-19. The analysed material was cDNA or gDNA that came from T cells, B-cell-depleted T cells, or PBMCs.

The CDR3 runs 19 residues. Original data processing: Estimation of nucleated cell counts relied on the amplification of reference gene primers. Sequencing used immunoSEQ multiplex PCR; TCRdb keeps in-frame clones, though not all of them. D and trimming were read from the DNA, whereas the V and J calls and clone size are those reported in that table. The table shows 95,000 to 110,000 clones, with about nine tenths occurring only once. Sequencing input: peripheral blood. This clonotype was obtained from a man aged 50 to 59 with acute or convalescent COVID-19. The V call is TRBV21-1, the J call TRBJ2-1; TRBD1, the D gene given by the table, was not confirmed from the DNA. TRBV21-1 is labeled a pseudogene. DNA of the CDR3: TGTGCCAGCAGCAAAGCCCTTGGCAGCCACAGGGACAGATACAATGAGCAGTTCTTC. It yields the protein CASSKALGSHRDRYNEQFF.